This T cell receptor (beta chain) emerged from a study of STAT5B mutations in CD4+ large granular lymphocyte leukemia. The overall study: The CDR3 'QG' motif was associated with a particular HLA allele among healthy donors.

As processed by the authors: Productive clonotypes were detectable down to 2.59 x 10-5 frequency. Generated by immunoSEQ multiplex PCR, the TCRdb table keeps only in-frame clones and is missing some. That table supplies the V and J calls and clone size; D and trimming were determined from the DNA. The table includes 30,000 to 40,000 clones, over 75% detected once. The CDR3 sequence is 16 residues long. Per the germline V gene, CDR1 is KGHSH and CDR2 is LQKENI. J lost 4 bases, V lost 4 bases, and 7 bases had no gene match. The chain couples TRBV18 to TRBJ2-6, with 7 bases identical to TRBD1. The receptor's source is a human donor in good health. Sequencing was done on a sample of CD4+ T cells from blood buffy coats. The CDR3 DNA is TGTGCCAGCTCACAGGAGACAGGGTTCGGGGCCAACGTCCTGACTTTC. It is translated as CASSQETGFGANVLTF.